Listed here is a single T cell receptor (beta chain). The PCR made use of 60 Vbeta and 13 Jbeta primers. Only in-frame clones appear in the TCRdb table, and some are missing; sequencing was by immunoSEQ multiplex PCR. Among under 150,000 clones, 75% to 85% were seen once, and the ten largest hold around 1.2%. These data are taken from a study of cytomegalovirus exposure and HLA in healthy donors. The germline V gene encodes CDR1 SGHDT and CDR2 YYEEEE. The V end was cut by 0 bases, the J end by 4 bases, with 13 bases between. This CDR3 is 15 amino acids long. The TCR comes from a girl aged 2 to 9 in good health and CMV-seronegative. Sequencing was carried out using PBMCs. The gene calls are TRBV5-6 and TRBJ1-2, with a weak D call TRBD1 (6 bases). The CDR3 here is CASSLVQGSTYGYTF. The DNA of the CDR3 is TGTGCCAGCAGCTTGGTCCAGGGGTCTACCTATGGCTACACCTTC.